This T cell receptor beta chain was obtained from a study of cytomegalovirus exposure and HLA in healthy donors. Whole-study findings and limits: In vitro confirmation showed three CMV-associated chains to be CMV antigen specific.

V was cut by 4 bases and J by 2 bases, with 12 bases left in between. Germline lookup yields CDR1 MGHDK and CDR2 SYGVNS. There are 15 residues in the CDR3. PCR amplification relied on 60 Vbeta primers (plus 13 Jbeta primers). Generated by immunoSEQ multiplex PCR, the TCRdb table keeps only in-frame clones and is missing some. This table has roughly 110,000 clones, 77% appearing once. In this sample, this clone turned up once. What it binds is not known. The gene calls are TRBV25-1 and TRBJ2-1; a possible D gene is TRBD1 (6 bases). The source is a middle-aged man in good health and CMV-seropositive. The sequenced sample was PBMCs. The CDR3 sequence is CASSATGLPYNEQFF. The CDR3 nucleotides are TGTGCCAGCAGTGCCACAGGGTTACCCTACAATGAGCAGTTCTTC.